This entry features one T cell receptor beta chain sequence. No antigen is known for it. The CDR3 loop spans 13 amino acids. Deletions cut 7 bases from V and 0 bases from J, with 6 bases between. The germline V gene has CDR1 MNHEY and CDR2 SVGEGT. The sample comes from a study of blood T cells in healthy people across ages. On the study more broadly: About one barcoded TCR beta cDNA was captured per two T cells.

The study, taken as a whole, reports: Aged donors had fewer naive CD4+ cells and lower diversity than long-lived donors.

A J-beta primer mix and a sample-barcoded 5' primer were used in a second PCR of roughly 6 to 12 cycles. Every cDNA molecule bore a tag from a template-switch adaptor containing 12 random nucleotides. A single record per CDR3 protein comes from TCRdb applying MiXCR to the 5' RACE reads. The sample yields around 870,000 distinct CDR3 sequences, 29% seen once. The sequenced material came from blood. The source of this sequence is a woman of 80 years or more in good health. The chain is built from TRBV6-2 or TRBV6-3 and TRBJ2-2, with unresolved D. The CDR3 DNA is TGTGCCAGCAATCTACCGAACACCGGGGAGCTGTTTTTT. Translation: CASNLPNTGELFF.